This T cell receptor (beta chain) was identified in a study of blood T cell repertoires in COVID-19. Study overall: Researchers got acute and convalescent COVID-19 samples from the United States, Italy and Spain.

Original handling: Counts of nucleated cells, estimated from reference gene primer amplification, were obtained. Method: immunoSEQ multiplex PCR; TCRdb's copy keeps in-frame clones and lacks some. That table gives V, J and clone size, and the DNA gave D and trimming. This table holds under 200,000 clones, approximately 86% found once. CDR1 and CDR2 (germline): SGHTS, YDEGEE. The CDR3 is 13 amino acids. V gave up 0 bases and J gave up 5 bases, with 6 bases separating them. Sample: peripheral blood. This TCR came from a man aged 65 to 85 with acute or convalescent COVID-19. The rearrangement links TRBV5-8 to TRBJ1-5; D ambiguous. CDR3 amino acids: CASSLAGDQPQHF. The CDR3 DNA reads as TGTGCCAGCAGCTTGGCCGGAGATCAGCCCCAGCATTTT.